These T cell receptor beta chains were read from a single sample in a study of cytomegalovirus exposure and HLA in healthy donors. Sequencing used immunoSEQ multiplex PCR; TCRdb keeps in-frame clones, though not all of them. The data contain about 94,000 clones, over 65% of them singletons. The sequenced sample consisted of PBMCs. The receptors come from a man aged 30 to 39 in good health and CMV-seronegative. Both conserved end residues are part of each CDR3. D genes are given only for firm matches. The size entry is marked missing in some rows and otherwise reads once, few, many or a size class.

CDR3 length: 15
D gene: TRBD1
V gene: TRBV15
J gene: TRBJ1-4
clone size: NA
CDR3 DNA: TGTGCCACCAGCTCCCGGGACAGGGCAAATGAAAAACTGTTTTTT
CDR3 protein: CATSSRDRANEKLFF

CDR3 length: 13
D gene: NA
V gene: TRBV28
J gene: TRBJ2-7
clone size: NA
CDR3 DNA: TGTGCCAGCAGTTTTGGGGCAGCCTACGAGCAGTACTTC
CDR3 protein: CASSFGAAYEQYF

CDR3 length: 15
D gene: TRBD1
V gene: TRBV27
J gene: TRBJ2-7
clone size: NA
CDR3 DNA: TGTGCCAGCAGTCCACCGGGACAGTTAGCCCACGAGCAGTACTTC
CDR3 protein: CASSPPGQLAHEQYF

CDR3 length: 17
D gene: TRBD2
V gene: TRBV11-3
J gene: TRBJ2-2
clone size: NA
CDR3 DNA: TGTGCCAGCAGCTTATACGGCGCGGGAGGATTTACCGGGGAGCTGTTTTTT
CDR3 protein: CASSLYGAGGFTGELFF

CDR3 length: 13
D gene: NA
V gene: TRBV7-2
J gene: TRBJ1-2
clone size: NA
CDR3 DNA: TGTGCCAGCAGCTTAGGACAGTCCTATGGCTACACCTTC
CDR3 protein: CASSLGQSYGYTF

CDR3 length: 14
D gene: NA
V gene: TRBV6-6
J gene: TRBJ1-4
clone size: NA
CDR3 DNA: TGTGCCAGCAGTTACAACAGGGTTGATGAAAAACTGTTTTTT
CDR3 protein: CASSYNRVDEKLFF

CDR3 length: 15
D gene: NA
V gene: TRBV7-3
J gene: TRBJ2-2
clone size: NA
CDR3 DNA: TGTGCCAGCAGCCCCCTTGGCCCCAACACCGGGGAGCTGTTTTTT
CDR3 protein: CASSPLGPNTGELFF

CDR3 length: 18
D gene: NA
V gene: TRBV5-4
J gene: TRBJ2-6
clone size: NA
CDR3 DNA: TGTGCCAGCAGCTCCCCTGAGGCGTCTTTCTCTGGGGCCAACGTCCTGACTTTC
CDR3 protein: CASSSPEASFSGANVLTF

CDR3 length: 14
D gene: NA
V gene: TRBV1
J gene: TRBJ2-3
clone size: few
CDR3 DNA: TGCACCAGCAGCCGTCGGACAGCTACAGATACGCAGTATTTT
CDR3 protein: CTSSRRTATDTQYF

CDR3 length: 18
D gene: TRBD2
V gene: TRBV5-8
J gene: TRBJ2-1
clone size: NA
CDR3 DNA: TGTGCCAGCAGCGCAACACTAGCGGGAGCCGGAAATCACAATGAGCAGTTCTTC
CDR3 protein: CASSATLAGAGNHNEQFF

CDR3 length: 14
D gene: TRBD1
V gene: TRBV6-5
J gene: TRBJ1-6
clone size: NA
CDR3 DNA: TGTGCCAGCACCGCGGGACAGGGGGTTTCACCCCTCCACTTT
CDR3 protein: CASTAGQGVSPLHF

CDR3 length: 14
D gene: TRBD1
V gene: TRBV5-1
J gene: TRBJ2-5
clone size: NA
CDR3 DNA: TGCGCCAGCAGCTTGCCCGGGACAGGAGAGACCCAGTACTTC
CDR3 protein: CASSLPGTGETQYF

CDR3 length: 14
D gene: NA
V gene: TRBV29-1
J gene: TRBJ1-1
clone size: NA
CDR3 DNA: TGCAGCGTGATCGGACACTTGAGTGGCACTGAAGCTTTCTTT
CDR3 protein: CSVIGHLSGTEAFF

CDR3 length: 14
D gene: NA
V gene: TRBV21-1
J gene: TRBJ1-2
clone size: NA
CDR3 DNA: TGTGCCAGCAGCCTACGACAGGGGACAGATGGCTACACCTTC
CDR3 protein: CASSLRQGTDGYTF

CDR3 length: 15
D gene: TRBD1
V gene: TRBV27
J gene: TRBJ1-5
clone size: NA
CDR3 DNA: TGTGCCAGCAGTCCGAGGGACAGGGTTGGTCAGCCCCAGCATTTT
CDR3 protein: CASSPRDRVGQPQHF

CDR3 length: 15
D gene: TRBD1
V gene: TRBV7-2
J gene: TRBJ1-4
clone size: few
CDR3 DNA: TGTGCCAGCAGCCTACAGGGGTTTGGTAATGAAAAACTGTTTTTT
CDR3 protein: CASSLQGFGNEKLFF

CDR3 length: 16
D gene: TRBD1
V gene: TRBV19
J gene: TRBJ1-5
clone size: few
CDR3 DNA: TGTGCCAGTAGTATTATCAGGGGGCCTGGCAATCAGCCCCAGCATTTT
CDR3 protein: CASSIIRGPGNQPQHF

CDR3 length: 14
D gene: TRBD2
V gene: TRBV9
J gene: TRBJ2-3
clone size: NA
CDR3 DNA: TGTGCCAGCAGCGGACTAGCGGGTTCGGATACGCAGTATTTT
CDR3 protein: CASSGLAGSDTQYF

CDR3 length: 12
D gene: NA
V gene: TRBV28
J gene: TRBJ1-4
clone size: NA
CDR3 DNA: TGTGCCAGCGGTGGGCGAACTGAAAAACTGTTTTTT
CDR3 protein: CASGGRTEKLFF

CDR3 length: 18
D gene: TRBD1
V gene: TRBV7-6
J gene: TRBJ1-3
clone size: NA
CDR3 DNA: TGTGCCAGCAGCTTAGCCCCCTATGACAGGGCGTCCGGAAACACCATATATTTT
CDR3 protein: CASSLAPYDRASGNTIYF

CDR3 length: 17
D gene: TRBD2
V gene: TRBV10-1
J gene: TRBJ2-7
clone size: NA
CDR3 DNA: TGCGCCAGCAGTGACCTAGCGGGGGCCACCCTTTCGTACGAGCAGTACTTC
CDR3 protein: CASSDLAGATLSYEQYF

CDR3 length: 10
D gene: NA
V gene: TRBV20-1
J gene: TRBJ2-7
clone size: NA
CDR3 DNA: TGCAGTTCCGATGGGGCTGCGCAGTACTTC
CDR3 protein: CSSDGAAQYF

CDR3 length: 13
D gene: NA
V gene: TRBV18
J gene: TRBJ2-3
clone size: few
CDR3 DNA: TGTGCCAGCTCACTGTTGTCGTCAGATACGCAGTATTTT
CDR3 protein: CASSLLSSDTQYF

CDR3 length: 15
D gene: TRBD2
V gene: TRBV6-4
J gene: TRBJ2-5
clone size: NA
CDR3 DNA: TGTGCCAGCAGTGAGCTAGCGGGAGCGGTGGAGACCCAGTACTTC
CDR3 protein: CASSELAGAVETQYF

CDR3 length: 15
D gene: NA
V gene: TRBV2
J gene: TRBJ1-5
clone size: NA
CDR3 DNA: TGTGCCAGCACCTACGACAGTGGGTTGGATCAGCCCCAGCATTTT
CDR3 protein: CASTYDSGLDQPQHF

CDR3 length: 15
D gene: TRBD1
V gene: TRBV5-1
J gene: TRBJ2-1
clone size: NA
CDR3 DNA: TGCGCCAGCAGCTTGGAGGGGGCCGATTACAATGAGCAGTTCTTC
CDR3 protein: CASSLEGADYNEQFF

CDR3 length: 13
D gene: NA
V gene: TRBV27
J gene: TRBJ2-7
clone size: NA
CDR3 DNA: TGTGCCAGCAGTTCCTCAAGGCGGTACGAGCAGTACTTC
CDR3 protein: CASSSSRRYEQYF

CDR3 length: 16
D gene: TRBD2
V gene: TRBV7-9
J gene: TRBJ2-1
clone size: NA
CDR3 DNA: TGTGCCAGCAGAAAAGGACTAGCGGGGGGATACAATGAGCAGTTCTTC
CDR3 protein: CASRKGLAGGYNEQFF

CDR3 length: 16
D gene: TRBD1
V gene: TRBV4-2
J gene: TRBJ1-6
clone size: NA
CDR3 DNA: TGTGCCAGCAGCCAAGATCCGGGACAGGGGAATTCACCCCTCCACTTT
CDR3 protein: CASSQDPGQGNSPLHF